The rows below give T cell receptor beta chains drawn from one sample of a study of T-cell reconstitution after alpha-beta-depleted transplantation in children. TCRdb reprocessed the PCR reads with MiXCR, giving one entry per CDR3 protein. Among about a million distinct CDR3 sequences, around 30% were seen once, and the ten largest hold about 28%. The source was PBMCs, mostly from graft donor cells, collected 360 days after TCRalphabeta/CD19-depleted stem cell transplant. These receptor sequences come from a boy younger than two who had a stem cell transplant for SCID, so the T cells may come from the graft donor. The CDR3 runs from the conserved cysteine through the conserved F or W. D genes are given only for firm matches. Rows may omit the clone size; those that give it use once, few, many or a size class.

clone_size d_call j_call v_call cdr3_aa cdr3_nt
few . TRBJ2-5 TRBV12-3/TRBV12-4 CASSFTGHPTQYF TGTGCCAGCAGTTTTACGGGCCATCCGACCCAGTACTTC
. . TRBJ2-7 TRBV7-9 CASSLVDRTYEQYF TGTGCCAGCAGCTTAGTCGACAGGACATACGAGCAGTACTTC
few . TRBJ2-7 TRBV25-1 CASSEYKAGSYEQYF TGTGCCAGCAGTGAATATAAGGCAGGCTCCTACGAGCAGTACTTC
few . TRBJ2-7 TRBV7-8 CASSSLGLTYEQYF TGTGCCAGCAGCTCCCTTGGGCTTACCTACGAGCAGTACTTC
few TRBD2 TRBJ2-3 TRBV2 CASLRGVTDTQYF TGTGCCAGCCTTCGGGGGGTCACAGATACGCAGTATTTT
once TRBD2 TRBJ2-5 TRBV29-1 CSVGLGSGGNPKETQYF TGCAGCGTCGGCCTGGGGAGCGGGGGAAACCCCAAAGAGACCCAGTACTTC
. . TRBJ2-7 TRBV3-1 CASSQVPMSYEQYF TGTGCCAGCAGCCAAGTACCGATGTCCTACGAGCAGTACTTC
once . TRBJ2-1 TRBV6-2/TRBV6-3 CASSYSRGLGEQFF TGTGCCAGCAGTTACTCCCGGGGGCTGGGTGAGCAGTTCTTC
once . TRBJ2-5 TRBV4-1 CASSQGLAMEETQYF TGCGCCAGCAGCCAAGGTCTAGCGATGGAAGAGACCCAGTACTTC
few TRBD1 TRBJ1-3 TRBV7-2 CASSLGGTVGNTIYF TGTGCCAGCAGCTTGGGCGGGACAGTCGGAAACACCATATATTTT
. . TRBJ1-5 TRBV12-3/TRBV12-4 CASSTTGAYQPQHF TGTGCCAGCAGTACCACGGGGGCTTATCAGCCCCAGCATTTT
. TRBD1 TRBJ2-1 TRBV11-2 CASSRRDRANNEQFF TGTGCCAGCAGCCGGAGGGACAGGGCAAACAATGAGCAGTTCTTC
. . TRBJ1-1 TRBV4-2 CASSQDERLEAFF TGTGCCAGCAGCCAAGATGAACGCCTTGAAGCTTTCTTT
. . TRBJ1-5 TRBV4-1 CASSPRVGSNQPQHF TGCGCCAGCAGCCCCAGAGTTGGGAGCAATCAGCCCCAGCATTTT
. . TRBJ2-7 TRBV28 CASSLGGAGEGYEQYF TGTGCCAGCAGTTTAGGTGGGGCAGGCGAGGGGTACGAGCAGTACTTC